The T cell receptor (beta chain) described here comes from a study of T-cell reconstitution after alpha-beta-depleted transplantation in children. Trimming left V 3 bases short and J 2 bases short, with 14 bases between. Per the germline V gene, CDR1 is DFQATT and CDR2 is SNEGSKA (reference sequence). There are 14 residues in the CDR3. As regards this clonotype: The antigen is not known.

Regarding the study as a whole: Some patients showed high day-60 TCRbeta diversity, which derived from surviving recipient T cells and thymic progenitors. After transplant, at about two months, alpha-beta T cells were reportedly derived from several hundred expanded graft clones. T-cell counts and diversity at one year following transplant were attributed mainly to newly produced T cells.

For TCRbeta, the library was prepared with unique molecular identifiers. TCRdb recomputed calls from the PCR reads with MiXCR, one row per CDR3 protein. The sample has about 440,000 distinct CDR3 sequences, about 45% seen once. The clonotype comes from a girl aged 2 to 10 with aplastic anemia, due to receive a stem cell transplant. Specimen: PBMCs, collected before TCRalphabeta/CD19-depleted stem cell transplant. The chain recombines TRBV20-1 with TRBJ2-7; possibly TRBD1 or TRBD2 for D (5 bases each). CDR3 amino acids: CSASYGGGTYEQYF. DNA of the CDR3: TGCAGTGCTAGTTATGGGGGTGGGACCTACGAGCAGTACTTC.